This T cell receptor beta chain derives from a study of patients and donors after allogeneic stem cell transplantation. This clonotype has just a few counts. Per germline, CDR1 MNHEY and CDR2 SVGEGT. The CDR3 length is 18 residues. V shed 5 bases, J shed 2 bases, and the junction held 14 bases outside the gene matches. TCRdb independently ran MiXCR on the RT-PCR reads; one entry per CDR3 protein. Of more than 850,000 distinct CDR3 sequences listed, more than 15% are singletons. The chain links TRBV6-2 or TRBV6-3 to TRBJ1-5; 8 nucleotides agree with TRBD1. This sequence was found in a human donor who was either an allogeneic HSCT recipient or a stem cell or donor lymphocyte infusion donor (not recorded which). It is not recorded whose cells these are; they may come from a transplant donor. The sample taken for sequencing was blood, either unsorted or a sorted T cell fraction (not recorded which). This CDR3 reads CASSDRDRQVVGNQPQHF. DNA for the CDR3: TGTGCCAGCAGTGACCGGGACAGGCAGGTTGTGGGCAATCAGCCCCAGCATTTT.